This is a list of T cell receptor beta chains from one sample in a study of blood T cell repertoires in COVID-19. Repertoires were generated with immunoSEQ multiplex PCR, while TCRdb's copy carries only in-frame clones and drops some. The sample has 95,000 to 150,000 clones; around 91% are singletons. Source material: peripheral blood. The receptors originated from a woman aged 55 to 70 with COVID-19, enrolled during active disease. Each CDR3 is given with its conserved first and last residue. A D gene is named only where the DNA matches it firmly. Clone size appears in some rows only: once, few, many, or a class for an expanded clone.

cdr3_aa	cdr3_nt	clone_size	d_call	cdr3_length	v_call	j_call
CASSEKFLRGYTF	TGTGCCAGCAGTGAAAAATTCCTGCGTGGCTACACCTTC	few	-	13	TRBV2	TRBJ1-2
CASSYDQGAYEQYF	TGTGCCAGCAGTTACGATCAGGGGGCTTACGAGCAGTACTTC	-	TRBD1	14	TRBV6-2/TRBV6-3	TRBJ2-7
CASSQAPQSYEQYF	TGTGCCAGCAGCCAAGCGCCTCAGTCCTACGAGCAGTACTTC	-	-	14	TRBV3-1/TRBV3-2	TRBJ2-7
CASSEGPGSYEQYF	TGTGCCAGCAGTGAAGGGCCGGGCTCCTACGAGCAGTACTTC	-	-	14	TRBV2	TRBJ2-7
CASSLPGQNYEQYF	TGTGCCAGCAGCTTACCGGGACAGAACTACGAGCAGTACTTC	-	TRBD1	14	TRBV5-6	TRBJ2-7
CASSPFTGGTEAFF	TGTGCCAGCAGCCCATTTACAGGGGGCACTGAAGCTTTCTTT	-	TRBD1	14	TRBV7-9	TRBJ1-1
CAISDMGLAGGPRYEQYF	TGTGCCATCAGTGATATGGGACTAGCGGGGGGGCCAAGATACGAGCAGTACTTC	-	TRBD2	18	TRBV10-3	TRBJ2-7
CASIKGNQPQHF	TGTGCCAGCATCAAGGGGAATCAGCCCCAGCATTTT	-	-	12	TRBV5-8	TRBJ1-5
CASSQLPTGLANEQFF	TGTGCCAGCAGCCAATTGCCGACAGGGCTTGCCAATGAGCAGTTCTTC	-	TRBD1	16	TRBV3-1/TRBV3-2	TRBJ2-1
CASSLAAGEKLFF	TGTGCCAGCAGCTTGGCAGCGGGGGAAAAACTGTTTTTT	-	-	13	TRBV5-4	TRBJ1-4
CASSTRSHLNYEQYF	TGTGCCAGCAGCACGAGGTCCCACCTAAATTACGAGCAGTACTTC	few	-	15	TRBV21-1	TRBJ2-7
CASSRRTGYSYEQYF	TGTGCCAGCAGCCGTCGGACAGGGTATTCCTACGAGCAGTACTTC	-	TRBD1	15	TRBV6-2/TRBV6-3	TRBJ2-7
CASSVAVQGGLETQYF	TGTGCCAGCAGCGTAGCTGTGCAAGGGGGTCTGGAGACCCAGTACTTC	-	-	16	TRBV9	TRBJ2-5
CASRGRGGVGELFF	TGTGCCAGCAGGGGGAGGGGAGGTGTGGGGGAGCTGTTTTTT	-	TRBD2	14	TRBV6-6	TRBJ2-2
CATWPGQGLYGYTF	TGTGCCACCTGGCCGGGACAGGGGCTCTATGGCTACACCTTC	-	TRBD1	14	TRBV27	TRBJ1-2
CASSGGQYLNTGELFF	TGTGCCAGCAGCGGGGGACAGTACCTGAACACCGGGGAGCTGTTTTTT	once	TRBD1	16	TRBV5-5	TRBJ2-2
CASSQEQGVGGTNEKLFF	TGTGCCAGCTCTCAAGAACAGGGGGTCGGTGGAACTAATGAAAAACTGTTTTTT	-	TRBD1	18	TRBV18	TRBJ1-4
CASSELGAGTGELFF	TGTGCCAGCAGTGAATTAGGGGCAGGGACCGGGGAGCTGTTTTTT	-	-	15	TRBV2	TRBJ2-2
CASSWGQYNEQFF	TGTGCCAGCAGCTGGGGACAATACAATGAGCAGTTCTTC	-	-	13	TRBV7-9	TRBJ2-1
CASNPEGPGYEQYF	TGCGCCAGCAACCCGGAGGGTCCGGGCTACGAGCAGTACTTC	-	-	14	TRBV5-1	TRBJ2-7
CASSLGDRVWETQYF	TGTGCCAGCAGCTTAGGTGATCGGGTTTGGGAGACCCAGTACTTC	-	-	15	TRBV7-2	TRBJ2-5
CASSRSTGGGNYGYTF	TGCGCCAGCAGCCGGTCGACAGGGGGCGGTAACTATGGCTACACCTTC	-	TRBD1	16	TRBV4-1	TRBJ1-2
CASSARDRANEQFF	TGTGCCAGCAGCGCCCGGGACAGGGCCAATGAGCAGTTCTTC	-	TRBD1	14	TRBV7-2	TRBJ2-1
CASSLGQGGGETQYF	TGCGCCAGCAGCTTGGGACAGGGGGGCGGAGAGACCCAGTACTTC	-	TRBD1	15	TRBV5-1	TRBJ2-5
CSARTDSNYGYTF	TGCAGCGCGAGGACAGATTCTAACTATGGCTACACCTTC	-	-	13	TRBV29-1	TRBJ1-2
CSVEGGEQTNEKLFF	TGCAGCGTTGAAGGGGGGGAGCAAACTAATGAAAAACTGTTTTTT	-	-	15	TRBV29-1	TRBJ1-4
CAWSVPARANEAFF	TGTGCCTGGAGTGTACCCGCCAGGGCTAATGAAGCTTTCTTT	-	-	14	TRBV30	TRBJ1-1
CASSLTFGDTQYF	TGTGCCAGCAGCCTGACCTTCGGGGATACGCAGTATTTT	-	-	13	TRBV27	TRBJ2-3
CASSEPPWSSGNTIYF	TGTGCCAGCAGTGAGCCCCCATGGAGCTCTGGAAACACCATATATTTT	-	-	16	TRBV2	TRBJ1-3
CASKLSAGSAEAFF	TGTGCCAGTAAGTTGTCTGCTGGGAGCGCTGAAGCTTTCTTT	-	-	14	TRBV19	TRBJ1-1
CASSLEAGTNEAFF	TGTGCCAGCAGCTTAGAGGCCGGGACAAATGAAGCTTTCTTT	-	-	14	TRBV11-3	TRBJ1-1
CASSPVEALAFF	TGTGCCAGCTCACCAGTCGAAGCCCTAGCTTTCTTT	-	-	12	TRBV18	TRBJ1-1
CASSPPAGQFEHYGYTF	TGTGCCAGCAGCCCACCGGCTGGACAGTTCGAGCACTATGGCTACACCTTC	-	-	17	TRBV7-9	TRBJ1-2
CASSTQDTTYGYTF	TGCGCCAGCAGCACACAGGACACTACCTATGGCTACACCTTC	-	-	14	TRBV5-1	TRBJ1-2
CASSLAISGNAYNSPLHF	TGTGCCAGCAGCTTAGCCATCAGCGGGAATGCCTATAATTCACCCCTCCACTTT	-	-	18	TRBV13	TRBJ1-6
CASSASGLSYEQYF	TGCGCCAGCAGCGCAAGCGGGCTGTCCTACGAGCAGTACTTC	-	-	14	TRBV10-2	TRBJ2-7
CASRSGGSGNEAFF	TGTGCCAGCAGGTCAGGGGGCTCTGGAAATGAAGCTTTCTTT	-	TRBD1	14	TRBV5-8	TRBJ1-1
CASSVGHINSPLHF	TGTGCCAGCAGCGTAGGACATATTAATTCACCCCTCCACTTT	-	-	14	TRBV9	TRBJ1-6
CASSPSDSRGTEAFF	TGTGCCAGCTCACCTTCCGACAGCCGCGGTACTGAAGCTTTCTTT	-	-	15	TRBV18	TRBJ1-1
CSVEGPLPGAFF	TGCAGCGTTGAAGGGCCTTTACCAGGAGCTTTCTTT	-	-	12	TRBV29-1	TRBJ1-1
CASSGGTSGLYNEQFF	TGTGCCAGCAGCGGCGGGACTAGCGGGTTGTACAATGAGCAGTTCTTC	-	TRBD2	16	TRBV7-2	TRBJ2-1
CASSPGQLVTDTEAFF	TGTGCCAGCAGCCCGGGACAGCTGGTCACGGACACTGAAGCTTTCTTT	-	TRBD1	16	TRBV14	TRBJ1-1
CASSPRQGLNTEAFF	TGTGCCAGCAGCCCGAGACAGGGGTTGAACACTGAAGCTTTCTTT	-	TRBD1	15	TRBV11-2	TRBJ1-1
CASSGFIQETQYF	TGTGCCAGCAGCGGTTTCATCCAAGAGACCCAGTACTTC	-	-	13	TRBV2	TRBJ2-5
CASSPNGRGSYNEQFF	TGCGCCAGCAGCCCGAACGGGCGGGGGTCCTACAATGAGCAGTTCTTC	-	TRBD2	16	TRBV4-3	TRBJ2-1